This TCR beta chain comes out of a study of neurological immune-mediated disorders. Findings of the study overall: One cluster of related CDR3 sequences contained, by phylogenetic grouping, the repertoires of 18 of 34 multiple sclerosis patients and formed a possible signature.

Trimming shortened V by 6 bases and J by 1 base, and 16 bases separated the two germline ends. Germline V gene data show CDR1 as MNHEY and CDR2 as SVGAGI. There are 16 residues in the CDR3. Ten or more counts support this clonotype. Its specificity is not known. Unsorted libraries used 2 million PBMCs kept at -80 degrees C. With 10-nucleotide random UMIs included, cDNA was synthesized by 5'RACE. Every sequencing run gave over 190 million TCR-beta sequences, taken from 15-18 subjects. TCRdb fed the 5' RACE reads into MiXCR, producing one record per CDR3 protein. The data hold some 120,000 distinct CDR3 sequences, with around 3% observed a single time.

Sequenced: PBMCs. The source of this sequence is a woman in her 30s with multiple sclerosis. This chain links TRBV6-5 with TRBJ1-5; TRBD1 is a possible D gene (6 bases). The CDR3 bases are TGTGCCAGCAGCACCGGAGGGGGATGGAGCAATCAGCCCCAGCATTTT. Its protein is CASSTGGGWSNQPQHF.